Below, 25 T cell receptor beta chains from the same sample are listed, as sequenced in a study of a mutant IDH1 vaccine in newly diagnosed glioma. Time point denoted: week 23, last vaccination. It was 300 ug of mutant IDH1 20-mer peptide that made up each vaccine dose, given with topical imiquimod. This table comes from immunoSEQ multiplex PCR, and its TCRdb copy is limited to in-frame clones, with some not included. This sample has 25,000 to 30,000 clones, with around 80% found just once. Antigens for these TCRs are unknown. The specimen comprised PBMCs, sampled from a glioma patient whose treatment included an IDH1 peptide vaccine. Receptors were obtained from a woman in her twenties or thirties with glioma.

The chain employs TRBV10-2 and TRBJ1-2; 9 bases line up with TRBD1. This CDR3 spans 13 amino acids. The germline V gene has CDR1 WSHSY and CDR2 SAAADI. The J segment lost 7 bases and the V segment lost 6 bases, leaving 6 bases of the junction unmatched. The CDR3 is CASRATGGGGYTF. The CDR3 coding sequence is TGCGCCAGCAGGGCGACAGGGGGAGGTGGCTACACCTTC.

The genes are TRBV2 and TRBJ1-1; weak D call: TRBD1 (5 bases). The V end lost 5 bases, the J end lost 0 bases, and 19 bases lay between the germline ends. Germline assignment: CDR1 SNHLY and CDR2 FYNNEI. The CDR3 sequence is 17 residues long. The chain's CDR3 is CASSPGAGRIMNTEAFF. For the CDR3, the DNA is TGTGCCAGCAGTCCTGGGGCAGGGCGGATCATGAACACTGAAGCTTTCTTT.

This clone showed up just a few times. CDR3 region: CASEVAGRNTGELFF. In DNA form, the CDR3 reads TGTGCCAGTGAGGTAGCGGGGCGGAACACCGGGGAGCTGTTTTTT. This sequence joins TRBV19 and TRBJ2-2; the match to TRBD2 covers 8 bases. Germline V gene data show CDR1 as LNHDA and CDR2 as SQIVND (reference sequence). CDR3 length: 15 amino acids. V shed 8 bases, J shed 1 base, and the junction held 6 bases outside the gene matches.

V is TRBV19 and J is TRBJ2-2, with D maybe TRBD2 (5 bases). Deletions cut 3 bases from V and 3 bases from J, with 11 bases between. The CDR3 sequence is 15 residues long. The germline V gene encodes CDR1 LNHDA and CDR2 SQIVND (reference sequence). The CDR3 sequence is CASSMTRADTGELFF. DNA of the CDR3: TGTGCCAGTAGTATGACCCGAGCGGACACCGGGGAGCTGTTTTTT.

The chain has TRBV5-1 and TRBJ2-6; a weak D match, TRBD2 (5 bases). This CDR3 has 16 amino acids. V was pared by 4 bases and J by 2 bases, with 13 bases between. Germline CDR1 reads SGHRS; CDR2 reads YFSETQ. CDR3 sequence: CASSPNPGTGANVLTF. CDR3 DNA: TGCGCCAGCAGCCCGAATCCGGGGACTGGGGCCAACGTCCTGACTTTC.

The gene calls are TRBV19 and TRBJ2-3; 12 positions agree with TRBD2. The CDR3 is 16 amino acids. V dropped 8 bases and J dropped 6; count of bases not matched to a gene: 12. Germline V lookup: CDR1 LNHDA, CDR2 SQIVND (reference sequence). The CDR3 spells CASVSTSGGKVDTQYF. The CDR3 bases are TGTGCCAGTGTCAGTACTAGCGGGGGGAAAGTCGATACGCAGTATTTT.

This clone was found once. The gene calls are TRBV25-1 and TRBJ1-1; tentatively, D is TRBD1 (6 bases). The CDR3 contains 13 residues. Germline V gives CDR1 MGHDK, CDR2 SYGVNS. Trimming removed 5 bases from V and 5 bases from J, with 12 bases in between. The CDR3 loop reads CASSFPGETEAFF. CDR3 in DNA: TGTGCCAGCAGTTTTCCAGGGGAGACTGAAGCTTTCTTT.

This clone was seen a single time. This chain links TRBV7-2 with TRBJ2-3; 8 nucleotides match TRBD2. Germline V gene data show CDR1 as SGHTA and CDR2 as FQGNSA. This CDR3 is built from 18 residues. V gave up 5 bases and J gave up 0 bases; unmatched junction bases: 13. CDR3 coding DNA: TGTGCCAGCAGCCGGGGCGTCCGGGGGGGACGTAGCACAGATACGCAGTATTTT. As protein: CASSRGVRGGRSTDTQYF.

CDR3 protein: CASSLDAVYEQYF. In DNA, the CDR3 is TGCGCCAGCAGCTTGGATGCGGTCTACGAGCAGTACTTC. This sequence joins TRBV5-1 and TRBJ2-7; D gene unclear. The CDR3 runs to 13 residues. The V gene's germline CDR1 is SGHRS and CDR2 YFSETQ. Trimming took 0 bases from V and 3 from J, leaving 7 bases between them.

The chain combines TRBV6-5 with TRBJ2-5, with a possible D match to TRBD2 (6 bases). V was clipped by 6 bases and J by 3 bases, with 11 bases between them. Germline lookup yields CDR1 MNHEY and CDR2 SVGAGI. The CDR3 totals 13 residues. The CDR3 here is CASRLGLKETQYF. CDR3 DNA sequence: TGTGCCAGCAGATTGGGACTGAAAGAGACCCAGTACTTC.

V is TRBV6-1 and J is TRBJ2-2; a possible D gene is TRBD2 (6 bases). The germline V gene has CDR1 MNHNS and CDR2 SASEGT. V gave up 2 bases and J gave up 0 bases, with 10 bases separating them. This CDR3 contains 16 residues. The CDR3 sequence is CASSERGGANTGELFF. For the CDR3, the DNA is TGTGCCAGCAGTGAAAGGGGAGGAGCGAACACCGGGGAGCTGTTTTTT.

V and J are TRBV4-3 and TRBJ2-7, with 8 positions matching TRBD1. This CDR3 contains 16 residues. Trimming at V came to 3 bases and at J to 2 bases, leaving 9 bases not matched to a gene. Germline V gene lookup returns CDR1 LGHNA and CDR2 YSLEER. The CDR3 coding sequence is TGCGCCAGCAGCCACCTCAGGGGGCGCAAACCCTACGAGCAGTACTTC. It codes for CASSHLRGRKPYEQYF.

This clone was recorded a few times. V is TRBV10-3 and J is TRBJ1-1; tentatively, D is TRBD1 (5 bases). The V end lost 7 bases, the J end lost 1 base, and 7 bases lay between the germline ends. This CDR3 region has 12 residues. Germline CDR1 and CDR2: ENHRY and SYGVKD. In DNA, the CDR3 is TGTGCCATCAATGGGGGGAACACTGAAGCTTTCTTT. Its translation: CAINGGNTEAFF.

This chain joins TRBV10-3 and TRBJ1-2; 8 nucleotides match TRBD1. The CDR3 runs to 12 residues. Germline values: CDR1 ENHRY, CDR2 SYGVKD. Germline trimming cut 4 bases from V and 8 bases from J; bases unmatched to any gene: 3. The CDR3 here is CAISVTGVGYTF. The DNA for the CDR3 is TGTGCCATCAGTGTGACAGGGGTGGGCTACACCTTC.

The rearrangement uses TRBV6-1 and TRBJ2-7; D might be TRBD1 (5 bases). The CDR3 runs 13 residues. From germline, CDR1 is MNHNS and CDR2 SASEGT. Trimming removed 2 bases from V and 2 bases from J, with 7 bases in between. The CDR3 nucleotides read TGTGCCAGCAGTGAATCAGGGACCTACGAGCAGTACTTC. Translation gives CASSESGTYEQYF.

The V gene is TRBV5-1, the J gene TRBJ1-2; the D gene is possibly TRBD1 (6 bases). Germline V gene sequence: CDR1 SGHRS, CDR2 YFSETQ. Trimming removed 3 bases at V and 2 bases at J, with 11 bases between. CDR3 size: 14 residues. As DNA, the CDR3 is TGCGCCAGCAGCTCCGAAGGACAGAACTATGGCTACACCTTC. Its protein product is CASSSEGQNYGYTF.

In DNA, the CDR3 is TGTGCCAGCAGCTTGATGAGCGGGGGCGGCCCCGAGCAGTACTTC. Its protein is CASSLMSGGGPEQYF. The J gene is TRBJ2-7, the V gene TRBV13; 8 nucleotides agree with TRBD2. Germline CDR1 reads PRHDT; CDR2 reads FYEKMQ (reference sequence). This CDR3 comprises 15 residues. V was clipped by 3 bases and J by 6 bases; unmatched bases: 10.

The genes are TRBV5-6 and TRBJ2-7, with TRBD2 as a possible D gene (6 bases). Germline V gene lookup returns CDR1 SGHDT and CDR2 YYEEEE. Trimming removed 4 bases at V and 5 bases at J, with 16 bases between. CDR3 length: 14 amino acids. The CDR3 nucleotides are TGTGCCAGCAGCCCGCGGGGACCCTTGAACGAGCAGTACTTC. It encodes CASSPRGPLNEQYF.

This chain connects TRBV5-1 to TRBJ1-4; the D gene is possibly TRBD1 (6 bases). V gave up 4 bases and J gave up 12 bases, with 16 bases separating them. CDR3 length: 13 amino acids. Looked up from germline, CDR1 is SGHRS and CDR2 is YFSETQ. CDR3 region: CASSLTGGFELFF. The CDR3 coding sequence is TGCGCCAGCAGCCTGACAGGCGGCTTTGAACTGTTTTTT.

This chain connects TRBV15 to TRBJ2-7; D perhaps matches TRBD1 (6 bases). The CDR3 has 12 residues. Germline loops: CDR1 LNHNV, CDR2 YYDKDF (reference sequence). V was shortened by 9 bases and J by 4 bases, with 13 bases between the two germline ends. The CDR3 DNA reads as TGTGCCACAGGGAGCCAGGGGTACGAGCAGTACTTC. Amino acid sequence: CATGSQGYEQYF.

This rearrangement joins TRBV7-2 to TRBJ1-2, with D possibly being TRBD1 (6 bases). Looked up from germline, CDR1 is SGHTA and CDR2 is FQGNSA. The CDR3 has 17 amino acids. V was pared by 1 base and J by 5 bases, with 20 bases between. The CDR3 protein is CASSLEIGGAGQYGYTF. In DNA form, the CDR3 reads TGTGCCAGCAGCTTAGAGATAGGGGGGGCAGGGCAATATGGCTACACCTTC.

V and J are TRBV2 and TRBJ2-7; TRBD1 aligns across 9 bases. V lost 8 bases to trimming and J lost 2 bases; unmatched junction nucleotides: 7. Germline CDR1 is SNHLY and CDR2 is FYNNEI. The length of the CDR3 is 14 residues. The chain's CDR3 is CASEGTGHPYEQYF. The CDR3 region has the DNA TGTGCCAGCGAGGGGACAGGGCATCCCTACGAGCAGTACTTC.

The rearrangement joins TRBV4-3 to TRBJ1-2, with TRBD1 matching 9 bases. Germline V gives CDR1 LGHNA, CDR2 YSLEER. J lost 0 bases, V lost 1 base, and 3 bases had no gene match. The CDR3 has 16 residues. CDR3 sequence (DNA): TGCGCCAGCAGCCAAGTGGGACAGGGCGCTAACTATGGCTACACCTTC. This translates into CASSQVGQGANYGYTF.

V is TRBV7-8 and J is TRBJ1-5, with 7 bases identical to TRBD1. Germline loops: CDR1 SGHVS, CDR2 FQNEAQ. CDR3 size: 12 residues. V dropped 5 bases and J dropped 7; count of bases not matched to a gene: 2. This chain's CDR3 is CASSQGVQPQHF. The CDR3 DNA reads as TGTGCCAGCAGCCAGGGGGTACAGCCCCAGCATTTT. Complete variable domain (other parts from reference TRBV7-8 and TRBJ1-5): GAGVSQSPRYKVAKRGQDVALRCDPISGHVSLFWYQQALGQGPEFLTYFQNEAQLDKSGLPSDRFFAERPEGSVSTLKIQRTQQEDSAVYLCASSQGVQPQHFGDGTRLSIL.

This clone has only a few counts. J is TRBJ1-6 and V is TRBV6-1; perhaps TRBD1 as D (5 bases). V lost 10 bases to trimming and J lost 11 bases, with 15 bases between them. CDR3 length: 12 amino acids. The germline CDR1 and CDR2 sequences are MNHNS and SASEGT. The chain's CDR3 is CATLGGLAPLHF. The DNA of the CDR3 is TGTGCCACCCTGGGGGGACTTGCACCCCTCCACTTT.